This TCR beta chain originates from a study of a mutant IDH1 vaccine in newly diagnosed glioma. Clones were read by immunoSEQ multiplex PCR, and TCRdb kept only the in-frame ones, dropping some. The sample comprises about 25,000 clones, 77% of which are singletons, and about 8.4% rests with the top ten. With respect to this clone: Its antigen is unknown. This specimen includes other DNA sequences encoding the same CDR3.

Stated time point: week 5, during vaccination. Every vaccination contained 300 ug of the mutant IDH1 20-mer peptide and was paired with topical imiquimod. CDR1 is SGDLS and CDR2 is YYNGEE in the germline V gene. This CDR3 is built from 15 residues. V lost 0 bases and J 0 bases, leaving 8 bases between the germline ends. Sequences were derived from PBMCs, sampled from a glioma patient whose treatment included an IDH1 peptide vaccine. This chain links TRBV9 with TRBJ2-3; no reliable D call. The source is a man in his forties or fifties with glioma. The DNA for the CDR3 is TGTGCCAGCAGCGTAGCTGCCCGTAGCACAGATACGCAGTATTTT. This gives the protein CASSVAARSTDTQYF.